The rows below give T cell receptor beta chains drawn from one sample of a study of cytomegalovirus exposure and HLA in healthy donors. Here immunoSEQ multiplex PCR was the method, and the copy in TCRdb shows in-frame clones only, minus some. The sample shows approximately 110,000 clones, around 84% of them seen only once. The sequenced sample consisted of PBMCs. These receptor sequences come from a young man in good health and CMV-seropositive. Each CDR3 is given with its conserved first and last residue. A D gene is named only where the DNA matches it firmly. A row's size may be missing; if present it is once, few, many or a size class.

v_call,d_call,j_call,clone_size,cdr3_aa,cdr3_nt
TRBV4-1,-,TRBJ2-3,-,CASSQPGGDTQYF,TGCGCCAGCAGCCAACCAGGGGGGGATACGCAGTATTTT
TRBV28,-,TRBJ2-1,-,CASSHAPQALNGEQFF,TGTGCCAGCAGTCACGCTCCGCAGGCGCTAAATGGTGAGCAGTTCTTC
TRBV9,TRBD1,TRBJ2-3,-,CASSADRAPDTQYF,TGTGCCAGCAGCGCCGACAGGGCCCCAGATACGCAGTATTTT
TRBV5-1,TRBD1,TRBJ1-1,few,CASSWGTGATEAFF,TGCGCCAGCAGCTGGGGGACAGGGGCCACTGAAGCTTTCTTT
TRBV30,TRBD1,TRBJ1-2,-,CAWNNRGQAYGYTF,TGTGCCTGGAATAACAGGGGGCAAGCCTATGGCTACACCTTC
TRBV19,-,TRBJ1-3,few,CASMSAVYSGNTIYF,TGTGCCAGTATGTCCGCAGTATATTCTGGAAACACCATATATTTT
TRBV29-1,TRBD1,TRBJ2-1,-,CSVGSQGSQTLSYNEQFF,TGCAGCGTTGGGTCACAGGGGTCGCAAACTCTCTCCTACAATGAGCAGTTCTTC
TRBV7-3,TRBD1,TRBJ2-6,-,CASSKTGLAGANVLTF,TGTGCCAGCAGCAAGACAGGGTTAGCCGGGGCCAACGTCCTGACTTTC
TRBV6-4,-,TRBJ2-3,-,CASSVRTGDTQYF,TGTGCCAGCAGTGTTAGAACAGGGGATACGCAGTATTTT
TRBV19,TRBD1,TRBJ2-6,once,CASSIGTGETGANVLTF,TGTGCCAGTAGTATCGGGACAGGGGAGACTGGGGCCAACGTCCTGACTTTC
TRBV6-1,-,TRBJ2-6,few,CASSDRGTTGANVLTF,TGTGCCAGCAGTGACAGGGGTACTACTGGGGCCAACGTCCTGACTTTC
TRBV5-6,-,TRBJ2-3,-,CASSVTGGRFTDTQYF,TGTGCCAGCAGTGTGACGGGGGGCCGTTTTACAGATACGCAGTATTTT
TRBV5-6,-,TRBJ1-3,-,CASSLAVRGNTIYF,TGTGCCAGCAGCTTGGCCGTCAGGGGAAACACCATATATTTT
TRBV6-5,-,TRBJ2-7,-,CASRQRQSPYEQYF,TGTGCCAGCAGACAGAGACAGAGCCCCTACGAGCAGTACTTC